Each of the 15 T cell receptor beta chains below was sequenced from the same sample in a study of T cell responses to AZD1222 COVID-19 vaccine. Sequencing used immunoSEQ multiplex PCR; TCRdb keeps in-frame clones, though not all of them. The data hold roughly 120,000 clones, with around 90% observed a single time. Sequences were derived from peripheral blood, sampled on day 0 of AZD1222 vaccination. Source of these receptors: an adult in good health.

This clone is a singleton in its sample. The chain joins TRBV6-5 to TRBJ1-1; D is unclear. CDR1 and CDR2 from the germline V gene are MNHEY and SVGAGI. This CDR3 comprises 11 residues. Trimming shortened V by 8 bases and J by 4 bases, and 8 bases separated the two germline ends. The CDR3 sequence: CASALGTEAFF. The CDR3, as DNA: TGTGCCAGCGCCCTAGGCACTGAAGCTTTCTTT.

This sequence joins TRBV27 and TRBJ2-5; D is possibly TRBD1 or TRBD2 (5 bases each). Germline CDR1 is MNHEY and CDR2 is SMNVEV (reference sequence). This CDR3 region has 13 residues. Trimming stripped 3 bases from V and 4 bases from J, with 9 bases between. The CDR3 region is CASSFVGVETQYF. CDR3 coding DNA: TGTGCCAGCAGTTTTGTGGGGGTAGAGACCCAGTACTTC.

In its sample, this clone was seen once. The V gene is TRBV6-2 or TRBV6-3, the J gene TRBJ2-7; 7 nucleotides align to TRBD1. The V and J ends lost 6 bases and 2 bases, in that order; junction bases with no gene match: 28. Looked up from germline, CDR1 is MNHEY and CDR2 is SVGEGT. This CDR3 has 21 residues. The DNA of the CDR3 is TGTGCCAGCAGCCTCCCAATCCGGGACAGACTATTTGGGGGTCGCCCCTACGAGCAGTACTTC. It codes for CASSLPIRDRLFGGRPYEQYF.

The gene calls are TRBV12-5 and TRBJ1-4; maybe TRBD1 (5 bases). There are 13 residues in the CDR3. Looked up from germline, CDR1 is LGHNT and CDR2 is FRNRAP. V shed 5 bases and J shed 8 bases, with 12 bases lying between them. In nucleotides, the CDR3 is TGTGCTAGTGGTGACGGGACTCAAGAAAAACTGTTTTTT. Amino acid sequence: CASGDGTQEKLFF.

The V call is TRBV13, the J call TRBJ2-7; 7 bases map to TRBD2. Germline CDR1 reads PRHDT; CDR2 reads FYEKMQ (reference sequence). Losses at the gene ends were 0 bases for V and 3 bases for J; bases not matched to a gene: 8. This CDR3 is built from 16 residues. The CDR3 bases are TGTGCCAGCAGCTTAGGCCTCCGGGGGGAGGGCTACGAGCAGTACTTC. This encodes CASSLGLRGEGYEQYF.

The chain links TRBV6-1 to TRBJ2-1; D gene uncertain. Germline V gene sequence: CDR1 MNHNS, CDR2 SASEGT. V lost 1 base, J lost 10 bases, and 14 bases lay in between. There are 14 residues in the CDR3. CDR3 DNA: TGTGCCAGCAGTGAAGGGAAAGGCCCCTACGAGCAGTTCTTC. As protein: CASSEGKGPYEQFF.

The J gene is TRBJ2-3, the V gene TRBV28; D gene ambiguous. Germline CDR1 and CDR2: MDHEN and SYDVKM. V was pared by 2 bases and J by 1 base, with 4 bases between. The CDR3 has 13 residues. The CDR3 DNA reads TGTGCCAGCAGTTTAGCGGGCACAGATACGCAGTATTTT. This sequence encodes CASSLAGTDTQYF.

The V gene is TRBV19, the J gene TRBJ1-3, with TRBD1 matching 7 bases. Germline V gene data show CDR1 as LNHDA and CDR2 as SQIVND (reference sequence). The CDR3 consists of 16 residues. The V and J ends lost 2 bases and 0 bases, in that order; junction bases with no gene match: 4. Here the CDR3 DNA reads TGTGCCAGTAGTATAAATGACAGGGCCTCTGGAAACACCATATATTTT. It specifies CASSINDRASGNTIYF.

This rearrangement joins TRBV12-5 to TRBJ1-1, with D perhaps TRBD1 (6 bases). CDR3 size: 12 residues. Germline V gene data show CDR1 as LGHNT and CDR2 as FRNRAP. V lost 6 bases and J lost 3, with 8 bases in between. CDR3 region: CASGNRDTEAFF. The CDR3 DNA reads TGTGCTAGTGGCAACAGGGACACTGAAGCTTTCTTT.

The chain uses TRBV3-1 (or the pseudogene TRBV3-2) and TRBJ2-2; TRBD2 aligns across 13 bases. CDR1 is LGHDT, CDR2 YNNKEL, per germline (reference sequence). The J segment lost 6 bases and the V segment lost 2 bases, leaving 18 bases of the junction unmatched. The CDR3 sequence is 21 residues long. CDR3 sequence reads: CASSQQYGRTGTSGKAGELFF. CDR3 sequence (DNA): TGTGCCAGCAGCCAACAGTACGGAAGAACCGGGACTAGCGGGAAGGCCGGGGAGCTGTTTTTT.

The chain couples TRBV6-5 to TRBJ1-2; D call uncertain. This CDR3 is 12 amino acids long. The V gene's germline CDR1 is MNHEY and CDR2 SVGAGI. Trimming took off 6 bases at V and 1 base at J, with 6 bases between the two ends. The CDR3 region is CASRGSNYGYTF. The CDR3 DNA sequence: TGTGCCAGCAGGGGTAGTAACTATGGCTACACCTTC.

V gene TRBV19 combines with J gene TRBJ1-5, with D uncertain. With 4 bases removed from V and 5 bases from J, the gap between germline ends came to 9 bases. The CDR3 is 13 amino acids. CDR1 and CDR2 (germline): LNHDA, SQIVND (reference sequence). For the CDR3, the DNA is TGTGCCAGTAGTAAGGCAGATTATCAGCCCCAGCATTTT. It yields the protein CASSKADYQPQHF.

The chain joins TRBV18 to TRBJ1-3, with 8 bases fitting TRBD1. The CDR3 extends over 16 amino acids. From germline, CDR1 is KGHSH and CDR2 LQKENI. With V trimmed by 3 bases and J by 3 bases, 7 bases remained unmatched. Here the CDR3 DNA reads TGTGCCAGCTCACCGTCCGTGGACAGGGTTGGAAACACCATATATTTT. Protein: CASSPSVDRVGNTIYF.

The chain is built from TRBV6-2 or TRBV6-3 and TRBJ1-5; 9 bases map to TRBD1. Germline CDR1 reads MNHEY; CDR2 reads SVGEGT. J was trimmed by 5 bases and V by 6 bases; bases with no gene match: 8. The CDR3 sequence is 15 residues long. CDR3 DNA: TGTGCCAGCAGCCCGGGACAGGGTTACGATCAGCCCCAGCATTTT. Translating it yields CASSPGQGYDQPQHF.

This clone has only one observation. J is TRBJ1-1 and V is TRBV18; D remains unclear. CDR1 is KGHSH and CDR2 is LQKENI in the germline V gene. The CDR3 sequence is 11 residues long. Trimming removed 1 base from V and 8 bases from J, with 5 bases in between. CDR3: CASSPLGEAFF. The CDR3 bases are TGTGCCAGCTCACCACTGGGGGAAGCTTTCTTT.